What follows is one T cell receptor beta chain and its context. Per the study methods: Cell counts per sample came from amplifying reference gene primers. This table comes from immunoSEQ multiplex PCR, and its TCRdb copy is limited to in-frame clones, with some not included. V and J calls and clone size are as listed in that table; D and trimming were resolved from the DNA. The data contain roughly 670,000 clones, over 80% of them seen just once; the ten biggest clones take up about 0.24%. The sample originates from a study of blood T cell repertoires in COVID-19. Study details: Acute and convalescent COVID-19 samples came from the United States, Italy and Spain. Sources were T cells, B-cell-depleted T cells, or PBMCs; the material itself was cDNA or gDNA.

The V gene end was trimmed by 8 bases and the J gene end by 4 bases; junction bases not matched to a gene: 12. CDR1 and CDR2 (germline): KGHDR, SFDVKD. The CDR3 sequence is 16 residues long. The chain combines TRBV24-1 with TRBJ1-1; 10 nucleotides align to TRBD1. Input material: peripheral blood. This TCR was sampled from a woman aged 18-29 years with acute or convalescent COVID-19. The CDR3 sequence: CATTQTGGKESTEAFF. The DNA for the CDR3 is TGTGCCACCACCCAGACAGGGGGCAAAGAGAGCACTGAAGCTTTCTTT.